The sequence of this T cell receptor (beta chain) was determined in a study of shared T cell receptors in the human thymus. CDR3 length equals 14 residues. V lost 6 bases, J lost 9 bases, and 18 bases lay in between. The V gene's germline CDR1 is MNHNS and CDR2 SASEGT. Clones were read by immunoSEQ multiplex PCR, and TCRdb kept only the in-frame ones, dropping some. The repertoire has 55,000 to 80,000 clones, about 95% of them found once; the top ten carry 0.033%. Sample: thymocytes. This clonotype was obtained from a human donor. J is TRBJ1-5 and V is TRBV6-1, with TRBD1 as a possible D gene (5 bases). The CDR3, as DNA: TGTGCCAGCAGGTTAAAACCGGGGCTTTGGCCCCAGCATTTT. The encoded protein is CASRLKPGLWPQHF.